Shown below are 32 T cell receptor beta chains from a single sample sequenced in a study of blood T cell repertoires in COVID-19. TCRdb's copy holds only in-frame clones and misses some; the assay was immunoSEQ multiplex PCR. Among around 360,000 clones listed, more than 75% were seen once. The specimen was peripheral blood. The receptors here all came from a young woman with COVID-19, enrolled during active disease.

The chain recombines TRBV4-1 with TRBJ1-5, with D possibly being TRBD1 (5 bases). V lost 0 bases, J lost 3 bases, and 12 bases lay in between. In germline, CDR1 is MGHRA, CDR2 YSYEKL. CDR3 size: 16 residues. DNA for the CDR3: TGCGCCAGCAGCCAAGATGAAGGGGTTCCCAATCAGCCCCAGCATTTT. Translated: CASSQDEGVPNQPQHF.

With respect to this clone: This sample includes further DNA sequences coding for the same CDR3. The chain recombines TRBV6-5 with TRBJ1-2; D ambiguous. Germline values: CDR1 MNHEY, CDR2 SVGAGI. The CDR3 is 13 amino acids. With 2 bases removed from V and 5 bases from J, the gap between germline ends came to 9 bases. CDR3 DNA: TGTGCCAGCAGTTACGGGCAGGCTTATGGCTACACCTTC. Protein product: CASSYGQAYGYTF.

V is TRBV6-1 and J is TRBJ1-1, with D possibly TRBD1 on 5 matching bases. CDR1 is MNHNS, CDR2 SASEGT, per germline. V was clipped by 1 base and J by 11 bases, with 14 bases between them. The length of the CDR3 is 13 residues. The CDR3 DNA reads TGTGCCAGCAGTGAAGGAGTGGGGCCGCCTGCTTTCTTT. Amino acids: CASSEGVGPPAFF.

This chain joins TRBV9 and TRBJ1-2; D remains unclear. V lost 0 bases, J lost 4 bases, and 4 bases lay in between. Looked up from germline, CDR1 is SGDLS and CDR2 is YYNGEE. This CDR3 comprises 12 residues. The CDR3 region has the DNA TGTGCCAGCAGCGTAGCCGGCTATGGCTACACCTTC. This codes for CASSVAGYGYTF.

The gene calls are TRBV28 and TRBJ1-5, with D tentatively TRBD1 (5 bases). V was pared by 5 bases and J by 4 bases, with 9 bases between. Germline loops: CDR1 MDHEN, CDR2 SYDVKM. The CDR3 is 13 amino acids. CDR3 region: CASSGGSNQPQHF. CDR3 coding DNA: TGTGCCAGCAGTGGGGGGTCAAATCAGCCCCAGCATTTT. Full variable domain (remainder filled in from reference TRBV28 and TRBJ1-5): DVKVTQSSRYLVKRTGEKVFLECVQDMDHENMFWYRQDPGLGLRLIYFSYDVKMKEKGDIPEGYSVSREKKERFSLILESASTNQTSMYLCASSGGSNQPQHFGDGTRLSIL.

The chain couples TRBV2 to TRBJ2-3, with TRBD2 as a possible D gene (5 bases). The CDR3 runs to 13 residues. The V gene lost 7 bases and the J gene lost 6 bases, with 14 bases spanning the gap. The V gene's germline CDR1 is SNHLY and CDR2 FYNNEI. Here the CDR3 DNA reads TGTGCCAGCATGAGGGCCGTCGCTGATACGCAGTATTTT. This sequence encodes CASMRAVADTQYF.

The V and J genes are TRBV30 and TRBJ2-5, with TRBD1 as a possible D gene (7 bases). Trimming removed 0 bases at V and 5 bases at J, with 13 bases between. Germline V gene sequence: CDR1 GTSNPN, CDR2 SVGIG (reference sequence). The length of the CDR3 is 14 residues. For the CDR3, the DNA is TGTGCCTGGAGTGTTGGAGGGGGCGCGGAGACCCAGTACTTC. Its protein product is CAWSVGGGAETQYF.

This rearrangement joins TRBV20-1 to TRBJ2-5; 7 bases line up with TRBD1. Germline loops: CDR1 DFQATT, CDR2 SNEGSKA (reference sequence). The CDR3 runs 15 residues. V shed 3 bases and J 6 bases; nucleotides not matched to a gene: 13. The CDR3 here is CSASEVRQGRQTQYF. The CDR3 DNA sequence: TGCAGTGCTAGTGAGGTTCGACAGGGTCGACAGACCCAGTACTTC.

This sequence joins TRBV11-3 and TRBJ2-1, with 11 bases identical to TRBD1. CDR3 length: 17 amino acids. The V and J ends lost 0 bases and 4 bases, in that order; junction bases with no gene match: 5. Germline-derived CDR1 and CDR2 are SGHNT and YENEEA. The CDR3 nucleotides read TGTGCCAGCAGCTTAGATCCGGGACAGGGGGTATACAATGAGCAGTTCTTC. This encodes CASSLDPGQGVYNEQFF.

The chain couples TRBV5-4 to TRBJ2-1; 7 nucleotides line up with TRBD2. The germline gives CDR1 SGHNT, CDR2 YYREEE (reference sequence). This CDR3 region has 19 residues. V shed 0 bases and J 0 bases; nucleotides not matched to a gene: 12. The chain's CDR3 is CASSLAGSGSFGSYNEQFF. The DNA of the CDR3 is TGTGCCAGCAGCTTGGCGGGTAGCGGGTCCTTCGGCTCCTACAATGAGCAGTTCTTC. Combining the CDR3 with reference TRBV5-4 and TRBJ2-1 gives the whole variable domain ETGVTQSPTHLIKTRGQQVTLRCSSQSGHNTVSWYQQALGQGPQFIFQYYREEENGRGNFPPRFSGLQFPNYSSELNVNALELDDSALYLCASSLAGSGSFGSYNEQFFGPGTRLTVL.

In DNA, the CDR3 is TGTGCCAGCAGCTTACCCCCGGTGAACACTGAAGCTTTCTTT. This codes for CASSLPPVNTEAFF. The chain couples TRBV11-1 to TRBJ1-1; D is ambiguous. This CDR3 comprises 14 residues. Looked up from germline, CDR1 is SGHAT and CDR2 is FQDESV (reference sequence). Trimming removed 2 bases from V and 0 bases from J, with 7 bases in between.

This clone turned up a few times. The chain employs TRBV11-2 and TRBJ2-7; D gene unclear. Looked up from germline, CDR1 is SGHAT and CDR2 is FQNNGV. Trimming removed 1 base at V and 0 bases at J, with 7 bases between. This CDR3 contains 14 residues. This CDR3 is CASSLGAYSYEQYF. The CDR3 coding sequence is TGTGCCAGCAGCTTAGGAGCGTACTCCTACGAGCAGTACTTC.

The chain combines TRBV30 with TRBJ2-4; D gene uncertain. V was trimmed by 2 bases and J by 1 base, leaving 15 bases between them. From germline, CDR1 is GTSNPN and CDR2 SVGIG (reference sequence). The CDR3 has 16 amino acids. CDR3 nucleotides: TGTGCCTGGAGTTTTCGAGGCGTAAAGGCCAAAAACATTCAGTACTTC. Amino acid sequence: CAWSFRGVKAKNIQYF.

CDR3 amino acids: CASSSRGGSYEQYF. CDR3 nucleotide sequence: TGTGCCAGCAGCTCCCGGGGAGGCTCCTACGAGCAGTACTTC. The chain uses TRBV11-2 and TRBJ2-7; tentative D call: TRBD2 (6 bases). The CDR3 contains 14 residues. Looked up from germline, CDR1 is SGHAT and CDR2 is FQNNGV. V was shortened by 4 bases and J by 0 bases, with 10 bases between the two germline ends. Looking up the rest from reference TRBV11-2 and TRBJ2-7 gives the full variable domain: EAGVAQSPRYKIIEKRQSVAFWCNPISGHATLYWYQQILGQGPKLLIQFQNNGVVDDSQLPKDRFSAERLKGVDSTLKIQPAKLEDSAVYLCASSSRGGSYEQYFGPGTRLTVT.

The chain recombines TRBV19 with TRBJ2-4; TRBD1 agrees at 7 bases. The CDR3 consists of 17 residues. CDR1 and CDR2 (germline): LNHDA, SQIVND (reference sequence). V was clipped by 4 bases and J by 1 base; unmatched bases: 10. The CDR3 DNA reads TGTGCCAGTAGTACCACCAGGGGGTCTGTTGCCAAAAACATTCAGTACTTC. Translation gives CASSTTRGSVAKNIQYF. The full variable domain, its missing parts supplied by reference TRBV19 and TRBJ2-4, is DGGITQSPKYLFRKEGQNVTLSCEQNLNHDAMYWYRQDPGQGLRLIYYSQIVNDFQKGDIAEGYSVSREKKESFPLTVTSAQKNPTAFYLCASSTTRGSVAKNIQYFGAGTRLSVL.

This chain links TRBV28 with TRBJ1-1, with a tentative D call TRBD1 (5 bases). Trimming pared 3 bases from V and 8 bases from J, leaving 13 bases between. The CDR3 has 13 residues. Germline V gene data show CDR1 as MDHEN and CDR2 as SYDVKM. The CDR3 coding sequence is TGTGCCAGCAGTTTCGTTTGGGGGGGGGAAGCTTTCTTT. This encodes CASSFVWGGEAFF.

The gene calls are TRBV7-3 and TRBJ1-2, with 7 nucleotides matching TRBD1. This CDR3 region has 17 residues. With V trimmed by 5 bases and J by 3 bases, 15 bases remained unmatched. Germline V gene data show CDR1 as SGHTA and CDR2 as FQGTGA. CDR3 loop: CASSRRGRGRRYYGYTF. CDR3 nucleotide sequence: TGTGCCAGCAGCCGCCGGGGTAGGGGGCGGAGGTACTATGGCTACACCTTC.

As DNA, the CDR3 is TGCGCCAGCAGTGAGGCAACAGGGAGGGCCGAGCAGTACTTC. Amino acids: CASSEATGRAEQYF. This sequence joins TRBV10-1 and TRBJ2-7; D possibly corresponds to TRBD2 (7 bases). The CDR3 covers 14 residues. With 2 bases removed from V and 6 bases from J, the gap between germline ends came to 14 bases. Looked up from germline, CDR1 is WNHNN and CDR2 is SYGVQD (reference sequence).

This clone was detected a few times. The chain couples TRBV29-1 to TRBJ2-7; 7 nucleotides align to TRBD1. The CDR3 is 13 amino acids. Germline CDR1 SQVTM, CDR2 ANQGSEA. V lost 3 bases, J lost 1 base, and 3 bases stayed unmatched. The CDR3 DNA is TGCAGCGTTGAGGACAGGAGATCCTACGAGCAGTACTTC. Translating it yields CSVEDRRSYEQYF.

The chain couples TRBV21-1 to TRBJ2-3; TRBD2, as called in the table, went unchecked against the DNA. TRBV21-1 is designated a pseudogene. This CDR3 comprises 17 residues. The CDR3 protein is CASSRDEGDYSTDTQYF. The CDR3 DNA follows: TGTGCCAGCAGCAGAGACGAGGGGGACTATAGCACAGATACGCAGTATTTT.

This chain joins TRBV2 and TRBJ1-5; 7 bases map to TRBD1. This CDR3 is 13 amino acids long. V was pared by 4 bases and J by 6 bases, with 3 bases of the junction left unmatched. Germline CDR1 and CDR2: SNHLY and FYNNEI. The chain's CDR3 is CASSGQGSQPQHF. CDR3 coding DNA: TGTGCCAGCAGTGGACAGGGAAGTCAGCCCCAGCATTTT.

Note on this clone: Different DNA sequences within this sample yield the same CDR3. V usage is TRBV28 and J usage is TRBJ2-7; the match to TRBD1 covers 10 bases. J was trimmed by 4 bases and V by 6 bases; bases with no gene match: 6. Germline assignment: CDR1 MDHEN and CDR2 SYDVKM. The CDR3 loop spans 14 amino acids. The CDR3 here is CASSAGTGAYEQYF. The CDR3 DNA follows: TGTGCCAGCAGCGCGGGGACAGGGGCATACGAGCAGTACTTC.

V is TRBV12-3 or TRBV12-4 and J is TRBJ1-5; tentative D call: TRBD1 (5 bases). V lost 5 bases to trimming and J lost 4 bases, with 9 bases between them. The CDR3 is 13 amino acids. The CDR3 DNA follows: TGTGCCAGCAGTACCCGACAGAATCAGCCCCAGCATTTT. Its translation is CASSTRQNQPQHF.

This chain joins TRBV18 and TRBJ2-7; D call uncertain. Trimming stripped 6 bases from V and 2 bases from J, with 8 bases between. Germline V gives CDR1 KGHSH, CDR2 LQKENI. The CDR3 runs 12 residues. CDR3 in DNA: TGTGCCAGCTCCTCCACAACCTACGAGCAGTACTTC. Its translation: CASSSTTYEQYF. Together with reference TRBV18 and TRBJ2-7, the CDR3 gives the full variable domain: NAGVMQNPRHLVRRRGQEARLRCSPMKGHSHVYWYRQLPEEGLKFMVYLQKENIIDESGMPKERFSAEFPKEGPSILRIQQVVRGDSAAYFCASSSTTYEQYFGPGTRLTVT.

The chain uses TRBV19 and TRBJ2-2, with D tentatively TRBD1 (5 bases). The germline CDR1 and CDR2 sequences are LNHDA and SQIVND (reference sequence). CDR3 length equals 17 residues. Trimming removed 6 bases at V and 2 bases at J, with 19 bases between. For the CDR3, the DNA is TGTGCCAGTAGGCCCTATCCCAAGACAGTTAACACCGGGGAGCTGTTTTTT. Its translation: CASRPYPKTVNTGELFF.

The chain couples TRBV24-1 to TRBJ2-1; D possibly corresponds to TRBD2 (6 bases). Trimming removed 5 bases at V and 0 bases at J, with 13 bases between. The CDR3 loop spans 16 amino acids. Germline V lookup: CDR1 KGHDR, CDR2 SFDVKD. CDR3 bases: TGTGCCACCAGTGGGAGCGGGCTGAGCTCCTACAATGAGCAGTTCTTC. It translates to CATSGSGLSSYNEQFF.

CDR3 region: CASSDWGDGYTF. Here the CDR3 DNA reads TGTGCCAGCAGTGATTGGGGGGATGGCTACACCTTC. V and J are TRBV2 and TRBJ1-2; tentatively, D is TRBD1 (5 bases). CDR3 length: 12 residues. The V end was cut by 3 bases, the J end by 6 bases, with 8 bases between. The germline V gene has CDR1 SNHLY and CDR2 FYNNEI.

The V and J genes are TRBV10-2 and TRBJ1-1, with a possible D match to TRBD1 (5 bases). CDR1 WSHSY and CDR2 SAAADI come from the germline V gene. Trimming cost V 10 bases and J 0 bases, with 21 bases left between them. This CDR3 region has 16 residues. This CDR3 is CATARVQNPMNTEAFF. The CDR3 nucleotides read TGCGCCACCGCCAGGGTACAGAATCCGATGAACACTGAAGCTTTCTTT.

CDR3 protein: CASSQPGVPNIQYF. As DNA, the CDR3 is TGCGCCAGCAGCCAACCAGGGGTGCCAAACATTCAGTACTTC. This chain connects TRBV4-1 to TRBJ2-4, with a possible D match to TRBD1 (6 bases). Trimming stripped 2 bases from V and 6 bases from J, with 11 bases between. Per germline, CDR1 MGHRA and CDR2 YSYEKL. CDR3 length equals 14 residues.

This chain links TRBV28 with TRBJ2-6; D is perhaps TRBD1 (5 bases). Germline CDR1 is MDHEN and CDR2 is SYDVKM. Trimming pared 3 bases from V and 1 base from J, leaving 10 bases between. There are 16 residues in the CDR3. For the CDR3, the DNA is TGTGCCAGCAGTTTGCCCTCAGGGTCTGGGGCCAACGTCCTGACTTTC. Translated, it gives CASSLPSGSGANVLTF.

The V and J genes are TRBV15 and TRBJ2-3; 7 nucleotides agree with TRBD2. This CDR3 spans 14 amino acids. J lost 4 bases, V lost 5 bases, and 6 bases had no gene match. Germline V gene data show CDR1 as LNHNV and CDR2 as YYDKDF (reference sequence). The DNA for the CDR3 is TGTGCCACCAGCGTGGCGGGAGAGGCAGATACGCAGTATTTT. Encoded protein: CATSVAGEADTQYF.

This chain joins TRBV24-1 and TRBJ2-7; 10 bases are shared with TRBD1. The CDR3 totals 16 residues. Germline CDR1 is KGHDR and CDR2 is SFDVKD. J lost 5 bases, V lost 2 bases, and 8 bases had no gene match. The CDR3 spells CATSDSDRGARDEQYF. The CDR3 bases are TGTGCCACCAGTGATTCGGACAGGGGGGCCCGGGACGAGCAGTACTTC.